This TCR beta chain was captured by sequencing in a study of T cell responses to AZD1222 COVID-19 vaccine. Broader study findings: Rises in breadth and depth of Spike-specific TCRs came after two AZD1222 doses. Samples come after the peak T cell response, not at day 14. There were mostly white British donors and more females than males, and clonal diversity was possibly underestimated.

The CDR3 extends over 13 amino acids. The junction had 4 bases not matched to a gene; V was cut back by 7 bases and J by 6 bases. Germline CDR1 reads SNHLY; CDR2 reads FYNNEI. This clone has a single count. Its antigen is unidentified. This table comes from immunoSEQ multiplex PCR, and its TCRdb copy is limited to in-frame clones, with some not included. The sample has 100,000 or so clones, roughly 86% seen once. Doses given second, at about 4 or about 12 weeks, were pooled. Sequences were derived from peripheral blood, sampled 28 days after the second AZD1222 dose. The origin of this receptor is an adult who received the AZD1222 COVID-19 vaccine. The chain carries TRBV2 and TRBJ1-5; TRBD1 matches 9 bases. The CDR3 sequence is CASTRQGGQPQHF. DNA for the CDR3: TGTGCCAGCACCAGACAGGGGGGTCAGCCCCAGCATTTT.